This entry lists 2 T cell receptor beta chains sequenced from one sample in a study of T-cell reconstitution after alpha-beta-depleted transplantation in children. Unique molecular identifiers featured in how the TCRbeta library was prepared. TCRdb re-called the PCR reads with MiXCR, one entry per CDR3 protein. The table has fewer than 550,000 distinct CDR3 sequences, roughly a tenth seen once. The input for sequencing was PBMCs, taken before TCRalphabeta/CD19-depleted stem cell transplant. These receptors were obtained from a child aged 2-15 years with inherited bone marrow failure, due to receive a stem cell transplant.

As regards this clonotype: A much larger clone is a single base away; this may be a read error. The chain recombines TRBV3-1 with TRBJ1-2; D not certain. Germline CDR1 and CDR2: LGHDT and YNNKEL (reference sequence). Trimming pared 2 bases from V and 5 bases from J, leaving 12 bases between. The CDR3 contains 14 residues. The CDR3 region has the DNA TGTGCCAGCAGCCAACGGGTCGCGGAATATGGCTACACCTTC. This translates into CASSQRVAEYGYTF. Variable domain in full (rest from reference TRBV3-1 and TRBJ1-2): DTAVSQTPKYLVTQMGNDKSIKCEQNLGHDTMYWYKQDSKKFLKIMFSYNNKELIINETVPNRFSPKSPDKAHLNLHINSLELGDSAVYFCASSQRVAEYGYTFGSGTRLTVV.

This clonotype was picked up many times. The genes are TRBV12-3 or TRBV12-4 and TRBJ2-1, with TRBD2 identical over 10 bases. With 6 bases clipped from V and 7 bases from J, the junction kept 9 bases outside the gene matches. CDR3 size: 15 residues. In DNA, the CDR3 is TGTGCCAGCAGCGAAACTAGCGGGGTAAGGAATGAGCAGTTCTTC. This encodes CASSETSGVRNEQFF.